This T cell receptor beta chain stems from a study of post-analysis software for immune sequencing data. Overall study context: Disease trajectories encompassed relapsing-remitting, secondary progressive and progressive-relapsing multiple sclerosis.

Study-wide results and caveats: Patients had higher frequencies than controls of about five TRBV segments, including TRBV5-6, TRBV5-1 and TRBV20-1. Normalized Chao1 diversity was significantly reduced in patients versus controls.

As for this clonotype: The target antigen is unknown.

Tagging with unique molecular identifiers was a feature of the TCR beta cDNA libraries. Out of roughly 0.95 to 10 million T cells, some 480,000 cDNA molecules were generated. One entry per CDR3 protein results from TCRdb running MiXCR on the PCR reads. This table holds about 430,000 distinct CDR3 sequences, approximately 39% found once. In germline, CDR1 is MNHEY, CDR2 SVGEGT. V lost 0 bases to trimming and J lost 9 bases, with 12 bases between them. CDR3 length equals 14 residues. Sample: blood. This clonotype was sampled from a girl aged 2-15 years with multiple sclerosis. V usage is TRBV6-2 or TRBV6-3 and J usage is TRBJ1-5, with D tentatively TRBD1 (5 bases). CDR3 sequence: CASSYSTERVPQHF. The CDR3 bases are TGTGCCAGCAGTTACTCGACAGAAAGAGTGCCCCAGCATTTT.